The source of this T cell receptor beta chain is a study of neurological immune-mediated disorders. The V and J ends lost 1 base and 0 bases respectively, with 1 base between them. The CDR3 consists of 12 residues. This clonotype came up many times. 5'RACE generated cDNA with 10-nucleotide random UMIs. TCRdb called the 5' RACE reads again in MiXCR, with one record for every CDR3 protein. The top ten hold 1.3% to 1.5% of the sample, which has tens of thousands of distinct CDR3 sequences, approximately 5.8% seen once. Sequencing was performed on CD4+ T cells from blood. J is TRBJ2-7 and V is TRBV12-3 or TRBV12-4; D gene ambiguous. The source of this sequence is a woman between 18 and 29 years old with multiple sclerosis. CDR3 in amino acids: CASSLVSYEQYF. As DNA, the CDR3 is TGTGCCAGCAGTTTAGTCTCCTACGAGCAGTACTTC.